The source of this T cell receptor beta chain is a study of human CD4 T cells and Enterobacteriaceae. The memory gate held CD4+ cells that were not CD45RA+CCR7+CD95- naive cells, over 95% pure. Measured with immunoSEQ multiplex PCR; TCRdb has only the in-frame clones, and not every one. This sample has under 35,000 clones, with almost 85% found just once. The germline V and J ends were trimmed by 6 bases and 4 bases, with 16 bases remaining between them. CDR3 length: 15 residues. CDR1 is MDHEN and CDR2 is SYDVKM in the germline V gene. Sequenced: memory CD4+ T cells from blood. This TCR came from a human donor in good health. V usage is TRBV28 and J usage is TRBJ1-3; the D is unclear. Here the CDR3 DNA reads TGTGCCAGCAGGTTGACTACGGTAGAGGGAAACACCATATATTTT. Protein product: CASRLTTVEGNTIYF.